Below are 5 T cell receptor beta chains sequenced from a single sample in a study of blood T cell repertoires in COVID-19. TCRdb keeps only in-frame clones here, not all; method: immunoSEQ multiplex PCR. The top ten clones hold approximately 8.2% of a sample with tens of thousands of clones, about four fifths of them seen once. The sample was peripheral blood. The receptors here all came from a man in his sixties with acute or convalescent COVID-19.

J is TRBJ2-2 and V is TRBV5-5; TRBD1 is a possible D gene (6 bases). The ends were cut back, 0 bases at V and 4 bases at J, with 13 bases in the middle. The CDR3 has 16 residues. Per the germline V gene, CDR1 is SGHKS and CDR2 is YYEKEE (reference sequence). CDR3 protein: CASSLGGRGRTGELFF. The CDR3 DNA follows: TGTGCCAGCAGCTTGGGGGGGCGCGGTCGCACCGGGGAGCTGTTTTTT. The full variable domain, with the rest looked up from reference TRBV5-5 and TRBJ2-2, is DAGVTQSPTHLIKTRGQQVTLRCSPISGHKSVSWYQQVLGQGPQFIFQYYEKEERGRGNFPDRFSARQFPNYSSELNVNALLLGDSALYLCASSLGGRGRTGELFFGEGSRLTVL.

V gene TRBV24-1 combines with J gene TRBJ1-2; D call uncertain. CDR3 length: 13 residues. V lost 6 bases, J lost 4 bases, and 11 bases lay in between. CDR1 and CDR2 (germline): KGHDR, SFDVKD. The CDR3 loop reads CATSRRGGYGYTF. CDR3 bases: TGTGCCACCAGTAGGAGAGGCGGCTATGGCTACACCTTC.

In its sample, this clone was seen a few times. The chain joins TRBV5-1 to TRBJ1-2; D might be TRBD1 (6 bases). CDR3 length: 13 amino acids. V lost 0 bases to trimming and J lost 6 bases, with 9 bases between them. Germline V lookup: CDR1 SGHRS, CDR2 YFSETQ. The CDR3 here is CASSLDHRDGYTF. In DNA form, the CDR3 reads TGCGCCAGCAGCTTGGATCACAGGGATGGCTACACCTTC.

The CDR3 bases are TGTGCCAGCAGTTACGGAGGGAATCAGCCCCAGCATTTT. It yields the protein CASSYGGNQPQHF. This chain uses TRBV6-5 with TRBJ1-5; D remains unclear. The CDR3 sequence is 13 residues long. CDR1 MNHEY and CDR2 SVGAGI come from the germline V gene. The V gene lost 2 bases and the J gene lost 4 bases, with 6 bases spanning the gap.

As DNA, the CDR3 is TGTGCCAGCAGTGTGGTAGCGGGGTTGGGAGGCTACACCTTC. This sequence encodes CASSVVAGLGGYTF. V and J are TRBV2 and TRBJ1-2; D unclear. The germline V and J ends were trimmed by 4 bases and 8 bases, with 17 bases remaining between them. The CDR3 is made up of 14 amino acids. Germline assignment: CDR1 SNHLY and CDR2 FYNNEI.